The sequence of this TCR beta chain was determined in a study of tumor and adjacent non-tumor tissue in lung cancer. In the study overall: Some 4.2 million productive TCRbeta reads were obtained per sample on average.

V was clipped by 4 bases and J by 7 bases, with 14 bases between them. This CDR3 comprises 13 residues. Per germline, CDR1 SGHNT and CDR2 YENEEA. As concerns this clonotype: Its specificity is not known.

Three rounds of nested PCR, following a modified ARM-PCR protocol, produced the TCRbeta library. TCRdb re-called the multiplex PCR reads with MiXCR, one entry per CDR3 protein. Among 90,000 or so distinct CDR3 sequences listed, about 61% were seen once. The template was RNA from unsorted bulk tissue. Overall study results and limits: Compared with tumor, normal lung showed significantly lower TCR diversity.

The TCR sequence derives from a man aged 65 to 85 with non-small cell lung cancer. Specimen: lung tumor tissue. The chain joins TRBV11-3 to TRBJ2-7, with unresolved D. CDR3 coding DNA: TGTGCCAGCAGCTCGAAGGGCTGGTTGGAGCAGTACTTC. This sequence encodes CASSSKGWLEQYF.